Sequencing of this TCR beta chain was carried out in a study of CD8 T cells in ankylosing spondylitis. General observations from the study: Ankylosing spondylitis blood appeared to carry a characteristic TCR beta motif of several highly homologous variants. Researchers reportedly found disease-linked clones significantly enriched in matched ankylosing spondylitis synovial fluid.

Between the trimmed V and J ends, which lost 4 bases and 2 bases, there was a span of 18 bases. Germline-derived CDR1 and CDR2 are LGHDT and YNNKEL (reference sequence). The CDR3 is 17 residues long. This clonotype turned up a few times. No antigen is known for it. The TCR beta libraries were generated through quantitative 5'-RACE incorporating molecular barcodes. TCRdb fed the 5' RACE reads into MiXCR, producing one record per CDR3 protein. In the table there are around 480,000 distinct CDR3 sequences, approximately 17% of which are singletons. The receptor was isolated from a male donor with ankylosing spondylitis. This chain connects TRBV3-1 to TRBJ2-1; D is undetermined. Sequencing was done on a sample of blood, either unsorted or a sorted T cell fraction (not recorded which). The CDR3 sequence is CASSRRPEPGTYNEQFF. The CDR3 DNA is TGTGCCAGCAGCCGACGACCAGAGCCGGGCACCTACAATGAGCAGTTCTTC.